The source of this T cell receptor (beta chain) is a study of technical replicates of blood from a few donors. The table came from immunoSEQ multiplex PCR; TCRdb's copy has only in-frame clones and leaves some out. In the table there are about 98,000 clones, more than 90% of which are singletons. CDR1 and CDR2 (germline): SGHVS, FQNEAQ. Trimming took 5 bases from V and 8 from J, leaving 15 bases between them. The CDR3 contains 13 residues. This chain uses TRBV7-8 with TRBJ1-2, with a possible D match to TRBD1 (6 bases). Sample: T cells isolated from PBMCs. This receptor was identified in a human donor in good health. Here the CDR3 reads CASSTTERGGYTF. For the CDR3, the DNA is TGTGCCAGCAGCACGACAGAGAGGGGGGGCTACACCTTC.